These 26 T cell receptor beta chains share one sample of origin, sequenced in a study of T cells in Graves' hyperthyroidism and ophthalmopathy. RNA transcripts gave rise to amplified TCR beta CDR3 regions. Researchers ran a first-round RT-PCR on the TCR CDR3 using the HTBI primer set. TCRdb re-called the multiplex PCR reads with MiXCR, one entry per CDR3 protein. The sample holds 340,000 or so distinct CDR3 sequences, 16% seen once. What was sequenced was blood. The receptors shown here come from a man aged 25 to 45 with Graves' hyperthyroidism.

This clonotype was recorded a few times. V gene TRBV5-4 combines with J gene TRBJ2-1; maybe TRBD2 (6 bases). CDR1 and CDR2 (germline): SGHNT, YYREEE (reference sequence). V was trimmed by 4 bases and J by 6 bases, leaving 14 bases between them. CDR3 length equals 14 residues. The CDR3 spells CASSHGTSPNEQFF. The CDR3, as DNA: TGTGCCAGCAGCCACGGGACTTCCCCCAATGAGCAGTTCTTC.

The chain is built from TRBV3-1 and TRBJ2-3; possible D gene TRBD2, 6 bases. This CDR3 comprises 16 residues. With 4 bases removed from V and 4 bases from J, the gap between germline ends came to 18 bases. Germline CDR1 reads LGHDT; CDR2 reads YNNKEL (reference sequence). The CDR3: CASSRSGRGGADTQYF. The DNA for the CDR3 is TGTGCCAGCAGCCGGAGCGGGCGGGGAGGCGCAGATACGCAGTATTTT.

This clonotype was observed many times. DNA for the CDR3: TGTGCCAGCGGCGAATCGACTAGCGGCTACAATGAGCAGTTCTTC. It yields the protein CASGESTSGYNEQFF. V and J are TRBV12-3 or TRBV12-4 and TRBJ2-1, with TRBD2 identical over 9 bases. J gave up 3 bases and V 8 bases, and 8 bases lay outside the gene matches. The CDR3 spans 15 residues.

This clonotype has ten or more counts. V usage is TRBV6-1 and J usage is TRBJ2-2; 7 bases agree with TRBD1. V dropped 6 bases and J dropped 7; count of bases not matched to a gene: 8. Germline assignment: CDR1 MNHNS and CDR2 SASEGT. CDR3 length equals 14 residues. The CDR3 loop reads CASRRDRISGELFF. Written as DNA, the CDR3 is TGTGCCAGCAGGAGGGACAGAATCAGCGGGGAGCTGTTTTTT.

This clonotype occurred many times. CDR3 sequence reads: CASSYRFEAFF. CDR3 nucleotides: TGTGCCAGCAGTTACCGGTTTGAAGCTTTCTTT. The chain recombines TRBV6-5 with TRBJ1-1; no clear D. V was trimmed by 2 bases and J by 7 bases, leaving 5 bases between them. The CDR3 length is 11 residues. Germline-derived CDR1 and CDR2 are MNHEY and SVGAGI.

The table lists this clonotype with many counts. This chain connects TRBV28 to TRBJ2-3; D not certain. This CDR3 is 14 amino acids long. CDR1 is MDHEN, CDR2 SYDVKM, per germline. Trimming removed 9 bases at V and 0 bases at J, with 13 bases between. The chain's CDR3 is CASQRTDSTDTQYF. CDR3 coding DNA: TGTGCCAGTCAGCGTACAGATAGCACAGATACGCAGTATTTT.

This clonotype occurred a few times. This rearrangement joins TRBV7-2 to TRBJ2-4; 9 bases map to TRBD2. This CDR3 has 15 residues. From germline, CDR1 is SGHTA and CDR2 FQGNSA. The trim removed 4 bases at V and 6 bases at J, leaving 7 bases unmatched. CDR3 amino acids: CASSSRLLAGNIQYF. In DNA form, the CDR3 reads TGTGCCAGCAGCTCCCGACTACTAGCGGGAAACATTCAGTACTTC.

This clonotype showed up just a few times. The V call is TRBV14, the J call TRBJ2-7, with D perhaps matching TRBD1 (5 bases). The CDR3 extends over 15 amino acids. Trimming took off 3 bases at V and 5 bases at J, with 17 bases between the two ends. The V gene's germline CDR1 is SGHDN and CDR2 FVKESK. The CDR3 loop is CASSHYRGRADEQYF. The CDR3 DNA is TGTGCCAGCAGCCACTATAGGGGAAGGGCGGACGAGCAGTACTTC.

This chain joins TRBV30 and TRBJ2-2, with a possible D match to TRBD1 (6 bases). The CDR3 runs 13 residues. Germline V gene lookup returns CDR1 GTSNPN and CDR2 SVGIG (reference sequence). V lost 3 bases and J lost 4, with 9 bases in between. The CDR3 loop reads CAWSGQSTGELFF. CDR3 in DNA: TGTGCCTGGAGCGGACAGTCCACCGGGGAGCTGTTTTTT.

The chain combines TRBV19 with TRBJ2-1; possibly TRBD1 for D (6 bases). V lost 5 bases and J 5 bases, leaving 16 bases between the germline ends. CDR1 and CDR2 from the germline V gene are LNHDA and SQIVND (reference sequence). This CDR3 has 15 residues. In DNA, the CDR3 is TGTGCCAGTAGTGCACAGGGATTGCAACACAATGAGCAGTTCTTC. This translates into CASSAQGLQHNEQFF. The entire variable domain, with the rest obtained from reference TRBV19 and TRBJ2-1, is as follows: DGGITQSPKYLFRKEGQNVTLSCEQNLNHDAMYWYRQDPGQGLRLIYYSQIVNDFQKGDIAEGYSVSREKKESFPLTVTSAQKNPTAFYLCASSAQGLQHNEQFFGPGTRLTVL.

In its sample, this clonotype was seen a few times. The chain has TRBV10-1 and TRBJ1-1; no clear D. V dropped 4 bases and J dropped 7 bases, with 13 bases sitting between them. CDR3 length: 13 amino acids. Germline V lookup: CDR1 WNHNN, CDR2 SYGVQD (reference sequence). The CDR3 nucleotides read TGCGCCAGCAGTGTTTCAGCGGTGGGTGAAGCTTTCTTT. Residues: CASSVSAVGEAFF.

This clonotype was picked up a small number of times. The CDR3 spells CASSLHGTGRYGYTF. The CDR3 region has the DNA TGTGCCAGCAGCCTCCACGGGACAGGCCGCTATGGCTACACCTTC. V is TRBV13 and J is TRBJ1-2; 8 bases are a match to TRBD1. Germline loops: CDR1 PRHDT, CDR2 FYEKMQ (reference sequence). The CDR3 totals 15 residues. V trimming: 5 bases; J trimming: 4 bases; junction bases outside the gene matches: 9.

This clonotype was seen a handful of times. The chain combines TRBV29-1 with TRBJ2-5, with no clear D. CDR1 is SQVTM, CDR2 ANQGSEA, per germline. Trimming pared 7 bases from V and 5 bases from J, leaving 11 bases between. This CDR3 is built from 11 residues. CDR3 sequence (DNA): TGCAGCGGGGCTCTCGGGGAGACCCAGTACTTC. Translated, it gives CSGALGETQYF.

In its sample, this clonotype was seen many times. V is TRBV7-3 and J is TRBJ2-3; no definite D call. V lost 5 bases, J lost 3 bases, and 9 bases lay in between. The germline V gene encodes CDR1 SGHTA and CDR2 FQGTGA. The CDR3 extends over 13 amino acids. DNA of the CDR3: TGTGCCAGCAGCGCGTACCATACAGATACGCAGTATTTT. Encoded protein: CASSAYHTDTQYF.

This chain links TRBV20-1 with TRBJ2-1, with TRBD2 identical over 14 bases. The CDR3 is made up of 16 amino acids. The V gene's germline CDR1 is DFQATT and CDR2 SNEGSKA (reference sequence). Trimming took 4 bases from V and 4 from J; bases not matched to a gene: 6. CDR3 in amino acids: CSAITGLAGEYNEQFF. CDR3 coding DNA: TGCAGTGCTATCACGGGACTAGCGGGAGAGTACAATGAGCAGTTCTTC.

In this sample, this clonotype turned up many times. V and J are TRBV12-3 or TRBV12-4 and TRBJ2-1; 10 bases align to TRBD2. Trimming took 5 bases from V and 2 from J; bases not matched to a gene: 9. CDR3 size: 17 residues. DNA of the CDR3: TGTGCCAGCAGTCCGCGACTAGCGGGTTTACCCTACAATGAGCAGTTCTTC. Protein product: CASSPRLAGLPYNEQFF.

The genes are TRBV20-1 and TRBJ2-3, with D hard to call. Germline V gene sequence: CDR1 DFQATT, CDR2 SNEGSKA (reference sequence). The ends were cut back, 0 bases at V and 3 bases at J, with 13 bases in the middle. This CDR3 is 15 amino acids long. The CDR3, as DNA: TGCAGTGCTAGAGATAGGTCAGGTGGAACAGATACGCAGTATTTT. Translated: CSARDRSGGTDTQYF.

This clonotype has a count of ten or more. The chain uses TRBV5-1 and TRBJ1-3, with TRBD1 as a possible D gene (5 bases). V shed 4 bases and J shed 3 bases, with 11 bases lying between them. Germline loops: CDR1 SGHRS, CDR2 YFSETQ. The CDR3 has 14 amino acids. CDR3 in amino acids: CASSGGTVGNTIYF. In nucleotides, the CDR3 is TGCGCCAGCAGCGGAGGGACCGTTGGAAACACCATATATTTT.

This clonotype was recorded once. The chain joins TRBV6-2 or TRBV6-3 to TRBJ1-6, with 11 nucleotides matching TRBD1. V lost 3 bases and J lost 9; bases outside the gene matches: 7. Germline CDR1 is MNHEY and CDR2 is SVGEGT. The CDR3 covers 16 residues. The CDR3 DNA is TGTGCCAGCAGTTATGCCGGACAGGGGGCTGGTTCACCCCTCCACTTT. Its translation: CASSYAGQGAGSPLHF.

This clonotype was seen ten or more times. V gene TRBV2 combines with J gene TRBJ2-2; D unresolved. This CDR3 region has 13 residues. Germline loops: CDR1 SNHLY, CDR2 FYNNEI. The germline V and J ends were trimmed by 6 bases and 5 bases, with 10 bases remaining between them. As DNA, the CDR3 is TGTGCCAGCAGCGGAGAACTAACCGGGGAGCTGTTTTTT. This gives the protein CASSGELTGELFF.

This clonotype was recorded many times. The chain couples TRBV29-1 to TRBJ2-7; tentative D call: TRBD2 (8 bases). V was pared by 4 bases and J by 0 bases, with 19 bases between. Germline V gives CDR1 SQVTM, CDR2 ANQGSEA. The CDR3 sequence is 16 residues long. The CDR3 nucleotides read TGCAGCGTTGCCGGGGACAGCGGGAGATTCTCCTACGAGCAGTACTTC. This translates into CSVAGDSGRFSYEQYF.

This clonotype has a count of ten or more. This chain uses TRBV2 with TRBJ1-4; possibly TRBD1 for D (5 bases). This CDR3 spans 14 amino acids. Germline lookup yields CDR1 SNHLY and CDR2 FYNNEI. V lost 6 bases to trimming and J lost 8 bases, with 16 bases between them. DNA of the CDR3: TGTGCCAGCAGATTCCGGGACCGAATCGAAAAACTGTTTTTT. This sequence encodes CASRFRDRIEKLFF.

This clonotype was observed at least ten times. J is TRBJ2-7 and V is TRBV2; tentatively, D is TRBD1 or TRBD2 (5 bases each). Deletions cut 0 bases from V and 3 bases from J, with 12 bases between. The CDR3 contains 15 residues. Germline CDR1 reads SNHLY; CDR2 reads FYNNEI. CDR3 region: CASSEAPGPYYEQYF. DNA of the CDR3: TGTGCCAGCAGTGAAGCCCCGGGACCCTACTACGAGCAGTACTTC. Together with reference TRBV2 and TRBJ2-7, the CDR3 gives the full variable domain: EPEVTQTPSHQVTQMGQEVILRCVPISNHLYFYWYRQILGQKVEFLVSFYNNEISEKSEIFDDQFSVERPDGSNFTLKIRSTKLEDSAMYFCASSEAPGPYYEQYFGPGTRLTVT.

The chain carries TRBV24-1 and TRBJ1-1, with D perhaps TRBD1 (5 bases). Trimming shortened V by 3 bases and J by 11 bases, and 15 bases separated the two germline ends. Germline-derived CDR1 and CDR2 are KGHDR and SFDVKD. CDR3 length equals 13 residues. In DNA, the CDR3 is TGTGCCACCAGTGATACCGCGGGGGGAAGTGCTTTCTTT. Translation gives CATSDTAGGSAFF.

This clonotype appeared many times. The chain couples TRBV28 to TRBJ1-5, with a weak D call TRBD1 (6 bases). The V and J ends lost 3 bases and 9 bases respectively, with 15 bases between them. CDR3 length equals 14 residues. Germline V gene sequence: CDR1 MDHEN, CDR2 SYDVKM. For the CDR3, the DNA is TGTGCCAGCAGTTTGGGACAAACAAAACGGCCCCAGCATTTT. This gives the protein CASSLGQTKRPQHF.

V is TRBV5-1 and J is TRBJ1-2; D is uncertain. The germline V gene has CDR1 SGHRS and CDR2 YFSETQ. V was pared by 4 bases and J by 7 bases, with 8 bases between. This CDR3 contains 11 residues. The CDR3 region is CASSTGCGYTF. CDR3 coding DNA: TGCGCCAGCAGCACGGGCTGTGGCTACACCTTC.